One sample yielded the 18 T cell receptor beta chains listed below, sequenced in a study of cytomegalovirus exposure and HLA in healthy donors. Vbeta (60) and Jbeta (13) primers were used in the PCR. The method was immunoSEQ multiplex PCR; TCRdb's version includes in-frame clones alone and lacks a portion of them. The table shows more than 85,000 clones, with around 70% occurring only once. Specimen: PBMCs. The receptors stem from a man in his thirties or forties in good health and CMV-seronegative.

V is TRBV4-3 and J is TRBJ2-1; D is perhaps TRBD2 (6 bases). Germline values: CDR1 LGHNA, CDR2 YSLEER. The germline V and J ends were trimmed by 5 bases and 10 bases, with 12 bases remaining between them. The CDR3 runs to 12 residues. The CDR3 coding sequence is TGCGCCAGCAGCTCCGGGAGTCGGGAGCAGTTCTTC. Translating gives CASSSGSREQFF.

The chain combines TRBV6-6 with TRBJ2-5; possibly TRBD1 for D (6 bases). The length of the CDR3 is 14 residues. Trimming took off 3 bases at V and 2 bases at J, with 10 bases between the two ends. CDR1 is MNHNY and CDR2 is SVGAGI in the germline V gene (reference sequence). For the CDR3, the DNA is TGTGCCAGCAGTTATGGACAGACACAAGAGACCCAGTACTTC. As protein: CASSYGQTQETQYF.

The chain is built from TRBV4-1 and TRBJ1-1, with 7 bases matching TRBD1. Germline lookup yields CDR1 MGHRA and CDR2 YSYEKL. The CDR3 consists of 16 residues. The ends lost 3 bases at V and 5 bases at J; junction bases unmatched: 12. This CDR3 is CASSHRTGTEFTEAFF. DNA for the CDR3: TGCGCCAGCAGCCATCGAACCGGGACAGAGTTTACTGAAGCTTTCTTT.

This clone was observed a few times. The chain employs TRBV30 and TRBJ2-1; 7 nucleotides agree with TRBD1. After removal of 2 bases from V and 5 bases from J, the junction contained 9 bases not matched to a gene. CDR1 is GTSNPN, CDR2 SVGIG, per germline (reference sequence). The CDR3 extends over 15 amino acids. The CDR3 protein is CAWSLHRGFDNEQFF. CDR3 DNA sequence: TGTGCCTGGAGTCTCCACAGGGGCTTTGACAATGAGCAGTTCTTC.

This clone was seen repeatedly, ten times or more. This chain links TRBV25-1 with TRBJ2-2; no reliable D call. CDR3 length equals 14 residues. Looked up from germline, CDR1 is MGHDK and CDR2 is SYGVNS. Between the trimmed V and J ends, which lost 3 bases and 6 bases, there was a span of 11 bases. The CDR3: CASSENGDSGELFF. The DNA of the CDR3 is TGTGCCAGCAGTGAGAACGGCGACTCCGGGGAGCTGTTTTTT.

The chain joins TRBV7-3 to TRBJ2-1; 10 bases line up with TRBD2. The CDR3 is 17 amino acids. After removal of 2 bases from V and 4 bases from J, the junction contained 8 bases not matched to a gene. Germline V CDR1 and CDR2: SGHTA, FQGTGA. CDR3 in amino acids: CASSLSGLAGDYNEQFF. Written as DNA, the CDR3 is TGTGCCAGCAGCTTATCGGGGCTAGCGGGAGATTACAATGAGCAGTTCTTC.

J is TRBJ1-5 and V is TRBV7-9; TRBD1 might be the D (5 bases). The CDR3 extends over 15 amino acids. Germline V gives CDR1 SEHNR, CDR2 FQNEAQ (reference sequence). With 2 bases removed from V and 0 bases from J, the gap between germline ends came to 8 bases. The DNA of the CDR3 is TGTGCCAGCAGCTTATCGGGGGTTAGCAATCAGCCCCAGCATTTT. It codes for CASSLSGVSNQPQHF.

CDR3 protein: CASYQREGSYEQYF. The CDR3 DNA follows: TGTGCCAGCTACCAGCGGGAAGGTAGCTACGAGCAGTACTTC. The chain carries TRBV11-2 and TRBJ2-7; 7 bases match TRBD2. With 8 bases clipped from V and 3 bases from J, the junction kept 10 bases outside the gene matches. The CDR3 loop spans 14 amino acids. CDR1 and CDR2 (germline): SGHAT, FQNNGV.

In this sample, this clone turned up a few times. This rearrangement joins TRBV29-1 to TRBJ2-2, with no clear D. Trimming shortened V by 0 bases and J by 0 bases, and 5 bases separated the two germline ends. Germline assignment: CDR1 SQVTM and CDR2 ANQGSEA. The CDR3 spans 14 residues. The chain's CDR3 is CSVEEQPNTGELFF. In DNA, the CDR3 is TGCAGCGTTGAAGAACAGCCGAACACCGGGGAGCTGTTTTTT.

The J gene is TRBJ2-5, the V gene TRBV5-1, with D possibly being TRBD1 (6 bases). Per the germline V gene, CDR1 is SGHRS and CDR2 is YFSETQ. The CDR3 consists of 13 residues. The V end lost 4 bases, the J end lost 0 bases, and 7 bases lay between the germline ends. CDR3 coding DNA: TGCGCCAGCAGCGGGGACAACCAAGAGACCCAGTACTTC. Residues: CASSGDNQETQYF.

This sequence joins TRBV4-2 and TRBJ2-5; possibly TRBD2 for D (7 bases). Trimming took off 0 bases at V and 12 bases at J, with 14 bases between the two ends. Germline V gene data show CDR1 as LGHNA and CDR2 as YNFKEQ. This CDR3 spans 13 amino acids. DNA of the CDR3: TGTGCCAGCAGCCAAGATGGGGGGGGGCAAAAGTACTTC. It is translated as CASSQDGGGQKYF.

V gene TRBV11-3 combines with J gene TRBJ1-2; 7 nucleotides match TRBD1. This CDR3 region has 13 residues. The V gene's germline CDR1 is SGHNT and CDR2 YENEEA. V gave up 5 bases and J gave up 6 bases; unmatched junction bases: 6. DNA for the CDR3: TGTGCCAGCAGCCCGCGCGGACAGGATGGCTACACCTTC. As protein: CASSPRGQDGYTF.

The CDR3 DNA follows: TGCAGCACCCGGGACAGTGTCTACAATGAGCAGTTCTTC. Protein sequence: CSTRDSVYNEQFF. V and J are TRBV29-1 and TRBJ2-1; the match to TRBD1 covers 7 bases. The CDR3 runs to 13 residues. With V trimmed by 8 bases and J by 3 bases, 7 bases remained unmatched. From germline, CDR1 is SQVTM and CDR2 ANQGSEA.

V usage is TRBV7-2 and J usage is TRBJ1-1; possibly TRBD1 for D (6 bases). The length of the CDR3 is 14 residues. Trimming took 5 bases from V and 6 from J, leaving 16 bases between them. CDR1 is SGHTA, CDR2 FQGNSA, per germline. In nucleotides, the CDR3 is TGTGCCAGCAGCACAACAGGGTCCCTCCCTGAAGCTTTCTTT. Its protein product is CASSTTGSLPEAFF.

In nucleotides, the CDR3 is TGTGCCACCAGCAGAGGGACAGGCTGGGGTGGCTACACCTTC. It specifies CATSRGTGWGGYTF. J is TRBJ1-2 and V is TRBV15, with 7 bases fitting TRBD1. V lost 1 base and J lost 7; bases outside the gene matches: 6. Per the germline V gene, CDR1 is LNHNV and CDR2 is YYDKDF (reference sequence). The CDR3 has 14 amino acids.

Here the CDR3 DNA reads TGCGCCAGCAGCCCAGAGGTTCGGGGCAATGAGCAGTTCTTC. This sequence encodes CASSPEVRGNEQFF. The rearrangement uses TRBV4-3 and TRBJ2-1, with D possibly being TRBD2 (5 bases). The germline V and J ends were trimmed by 4 bases and 6 bases, with 13 bases remaining between them. CDR1 is LGHNA and CDR2 is YSLEER in the germline V gene. The CDR3 is 14 amino acids.

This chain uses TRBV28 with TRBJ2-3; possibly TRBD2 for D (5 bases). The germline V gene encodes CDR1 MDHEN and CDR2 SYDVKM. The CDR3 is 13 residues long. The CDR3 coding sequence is TGTGAGGTTAGACGCGGGAGCACAGATACGCAGTATTTT. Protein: CEVRRGSTDTQYF. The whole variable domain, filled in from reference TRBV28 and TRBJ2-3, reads DVKVTQSSRYLVKRTGEKVFLECVQDMDHENMFWYRQDPGLGLRLIYFSYDVKMKEKGDIPEGYSVSREKKERFSLILESASTNQTSMYLCEVRRGSTDTQYFGPGTRLTVL.

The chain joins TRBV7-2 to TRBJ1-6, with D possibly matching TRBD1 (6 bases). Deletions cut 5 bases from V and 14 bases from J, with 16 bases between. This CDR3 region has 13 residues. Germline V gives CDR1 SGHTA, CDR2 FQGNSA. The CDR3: CASSATGSLTLHF. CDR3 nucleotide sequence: TGTGCCAGCAGCGCAACAGGGTCCCTCACCCTCCACTTT.